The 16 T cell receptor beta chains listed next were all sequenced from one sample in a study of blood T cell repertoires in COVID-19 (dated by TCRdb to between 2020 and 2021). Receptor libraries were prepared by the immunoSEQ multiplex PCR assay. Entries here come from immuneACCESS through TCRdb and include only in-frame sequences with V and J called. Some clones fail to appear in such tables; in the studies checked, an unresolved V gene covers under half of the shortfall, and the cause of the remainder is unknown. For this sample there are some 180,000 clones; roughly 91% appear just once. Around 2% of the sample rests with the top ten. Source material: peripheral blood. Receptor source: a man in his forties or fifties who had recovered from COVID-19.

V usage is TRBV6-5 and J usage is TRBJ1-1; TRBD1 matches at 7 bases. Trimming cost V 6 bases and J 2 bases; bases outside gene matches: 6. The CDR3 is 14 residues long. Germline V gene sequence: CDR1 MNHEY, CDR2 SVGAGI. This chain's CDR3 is CASRRQGGNTEAFF. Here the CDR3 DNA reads TGTGCCAGCAGGCGACAGGGCGGAAACACTGAAGCTTTCTTT.

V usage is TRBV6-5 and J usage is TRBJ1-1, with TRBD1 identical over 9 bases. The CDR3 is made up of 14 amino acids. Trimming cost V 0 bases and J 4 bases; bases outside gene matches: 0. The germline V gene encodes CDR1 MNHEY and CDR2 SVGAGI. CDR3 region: CASSYSTGGTEAFF. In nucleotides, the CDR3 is TGTGCCAGCAGTTACTCGACAGGGGGCACTGAAGCTTTCTTT.

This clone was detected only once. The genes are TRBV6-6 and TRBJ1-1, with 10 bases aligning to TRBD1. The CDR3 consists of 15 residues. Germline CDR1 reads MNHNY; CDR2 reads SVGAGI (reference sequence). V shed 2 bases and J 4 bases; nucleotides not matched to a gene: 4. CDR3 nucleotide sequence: TGTGCCAGCAGTTACGCGACAGGGGGCCTCACTGAAGCTTTCTTT. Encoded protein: CASSYATGGLTEAFF.

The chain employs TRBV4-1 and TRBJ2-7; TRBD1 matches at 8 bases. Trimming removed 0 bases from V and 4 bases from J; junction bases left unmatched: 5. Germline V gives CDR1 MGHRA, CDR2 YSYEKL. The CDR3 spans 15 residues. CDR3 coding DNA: TGCGCCAGCAGCCAAGATAACAGGGGGTTGTACGAGCAGTACTTC. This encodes CASSQDNRGLYEQYF.

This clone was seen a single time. The CDR3 DNA reads TGTGCCAGCAGAATCAGGGCTGACGGGGAGCTGTTTTTT. Translation: CASRIRADGELFF. The V and J genes are TRBV6-5 and TRBJ2-2, with D perhaps matching TRBD1 (5 bases). V was pared by 6 bases and J by 7 bases, with 12 bases between. The CDR3 runs 13 residues. Germline V CDR1 and CDR2: MNHEY, SVGAGI.

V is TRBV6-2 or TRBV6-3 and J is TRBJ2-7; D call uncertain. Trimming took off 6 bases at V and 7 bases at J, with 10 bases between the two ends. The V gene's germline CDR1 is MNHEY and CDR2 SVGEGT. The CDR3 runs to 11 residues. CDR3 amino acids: CASSRVREQYF. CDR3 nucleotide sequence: TGTGCCAGCAGCCGAGTCAGGGAGCAGTACTTC.

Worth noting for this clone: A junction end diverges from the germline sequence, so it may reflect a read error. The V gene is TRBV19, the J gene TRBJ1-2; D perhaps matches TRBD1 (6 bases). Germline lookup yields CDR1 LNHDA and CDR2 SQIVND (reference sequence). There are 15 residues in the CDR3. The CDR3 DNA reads TGTGCCAGTAGTGTAGATCATACAGGGCGCTATGGCTACACCTTC. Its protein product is CASSVDHTGRYGYTF.

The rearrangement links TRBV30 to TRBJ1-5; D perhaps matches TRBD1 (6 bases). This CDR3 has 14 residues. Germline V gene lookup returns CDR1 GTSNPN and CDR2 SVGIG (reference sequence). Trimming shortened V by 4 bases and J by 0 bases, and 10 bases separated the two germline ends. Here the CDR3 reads CAWTTGHSNQPQHF. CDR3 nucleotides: TGTGCCTGGACCACAGGGCATAGCAATCAGCCCCAGCATTTT.

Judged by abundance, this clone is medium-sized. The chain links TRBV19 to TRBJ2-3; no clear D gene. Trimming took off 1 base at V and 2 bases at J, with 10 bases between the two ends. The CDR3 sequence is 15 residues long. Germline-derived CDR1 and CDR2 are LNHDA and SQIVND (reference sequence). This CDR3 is CASSIGASVTDTQYF. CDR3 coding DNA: TGTGCCAGTAGTATAGGCGCTAGTGTCACAGATACGCAGTATTTT.

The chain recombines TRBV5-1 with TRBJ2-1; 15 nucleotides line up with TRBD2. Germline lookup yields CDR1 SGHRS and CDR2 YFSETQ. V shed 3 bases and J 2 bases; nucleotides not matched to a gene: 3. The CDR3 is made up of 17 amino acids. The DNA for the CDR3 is TGCGCCAGCAGCTCCGGACTAGCGGGAGGGCCCTACAATGAGCAGTTCTTC. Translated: CASSSGLAGGPYNEQFF.

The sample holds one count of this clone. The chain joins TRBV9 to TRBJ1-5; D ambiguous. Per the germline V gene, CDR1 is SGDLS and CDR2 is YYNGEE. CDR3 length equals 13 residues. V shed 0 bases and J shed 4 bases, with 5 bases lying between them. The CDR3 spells CASSVGLNQPQHF. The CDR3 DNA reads TGTGCCAGCAGCGTAGGTTTAAATCAGCCCCAGCATTTT.

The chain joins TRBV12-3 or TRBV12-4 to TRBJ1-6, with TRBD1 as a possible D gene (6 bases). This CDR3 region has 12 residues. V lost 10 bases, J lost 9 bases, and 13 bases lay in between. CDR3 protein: CATGTSLSPLHF. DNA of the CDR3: TGTGCCACCGGGACAAGTCTTTCACCCCTCCACTTT.

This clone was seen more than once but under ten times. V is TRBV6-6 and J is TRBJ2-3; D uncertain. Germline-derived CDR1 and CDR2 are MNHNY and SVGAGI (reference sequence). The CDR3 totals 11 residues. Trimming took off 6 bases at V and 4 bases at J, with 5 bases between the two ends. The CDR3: CASSAADTQYF. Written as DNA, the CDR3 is TGTGCCAGCAGCGCGGCAGATACGCAGTATTTT.

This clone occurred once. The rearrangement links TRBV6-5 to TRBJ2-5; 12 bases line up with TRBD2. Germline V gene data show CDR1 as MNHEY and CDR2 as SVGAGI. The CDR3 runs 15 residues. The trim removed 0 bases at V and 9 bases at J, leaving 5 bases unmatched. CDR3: CASSYSTSGGRPQYF. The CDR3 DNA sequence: TGTGCCAGCAGTTACTCGACTAGCGGGGGCCGGCCCCAGTACTTC.

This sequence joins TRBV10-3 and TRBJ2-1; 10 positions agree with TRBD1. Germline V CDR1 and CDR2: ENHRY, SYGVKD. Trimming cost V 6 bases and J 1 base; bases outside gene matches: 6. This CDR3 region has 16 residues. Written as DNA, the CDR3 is TGTGCCATCAGGGTCCGGACAGGGGGGTCCTACAATGAGCAGTTCTTC. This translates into CAIRVRTGGSYNEQFF.

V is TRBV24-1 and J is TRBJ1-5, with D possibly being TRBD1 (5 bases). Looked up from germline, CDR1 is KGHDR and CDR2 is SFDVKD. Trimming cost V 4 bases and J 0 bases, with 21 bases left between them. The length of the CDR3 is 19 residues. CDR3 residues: CATSDPASFHRNSNQPQHF. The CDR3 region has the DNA TGTGCCACCAGTGACCCCGCCTCCTTTCACAGGAATAGCAATCAGCCCCAGCATTTT.